What follows describes a single T cell receptor (beta chain). CDR3 length: 13 amino acids. V lost 5 bases, J lost 1 base, and 11 bases lay in between. From germline, CDR1 is DFQATT and CDR2 SNEGSKA (reference sequence). The entry originates in a study of blood T cells in healthy people across ages. Through a sample-barcoded 5' primer and a J-beta primer mix, a second PCR was run for about 6 to 11 cycles. TCRdb itself ran the 5' RACE reads through MiXCR, one entry per CDR3 protein. The sample carries about 570,000 distinct CDR3 sequences, approximately 25% recorded once. The specimen was blood. The V gene is TRBV20-1, the J gene TRBJ1-2, with D tentatively TRBD1 (5 bases). The sequence derives from a woman in her 70s in good health. CDR3 DNA sequence: TGCAGTGCTTCCGGGGGTATTAACTATGGCTACACCTTC. It specifies CSASGGINYGYTF.